This T cell receptor beta chain was recorded in a study of Ad26.COV2.S vaccination and SARS-CoV-2 variants. The CDR3 extends over 18 amino acids. V lost 2 bases and J lost 0, with 16 bases in between. CDR1 KGHSH and CDR2 LQKENI come from the germline V gene. Profiling relied on immunoSEQ multiplex PCR, and the TCRdb table lists in-frame clones only, not all of them. This table holds hundreds of thousands of clones, 70% to 90% found once. Documented treatment: around 19 received Ad26.COV2.S at low or high dose, single or two shots; 5 received placebo; per-sample allocation not given. Vaccine and placebo recipients were sampled on day 63 after the first injection.

This clonotype was obtained from a person aged 18-60 years who received the Ad26.COV2.S COVID-19 vaccine or a placebo. This chain uses TRBV18 with TRBJ2-2; D is possibly TRBD1 (6 bases). This sample comprised peripheral blood, obtained in a trial of Ad26.COV2.S vaccine versus placebo. The CDR3 DNA reads TGTGCCAGCTCACCAAGGCGTGGCACAGGGTCGAACACCGGGGAGCTGTTTTTT. Translating gives CASSPRRGTGSNTGELFF.